The sequence of this TCR beta chain was determined in a study of blood T cells in healthy people across ages. Findings and caveats of the study: Those diversity estimates obtained from one million T cells were thought to be underestimates. Long-lived donors had more naive CD4+ cells and higher diversity than aged donors.

The germline CDR1 and CDR2 sequences are ENHRY and SYGVKD. The CDR3 loop spans 12 amino acids. V was trimmed by 10 bases and J by 1 base, leaving 11 bases between them. In the case of this clonotype: Antigen unknown.

Total RNA, at least 5 micrograms per sample, came from PBMCs. Using a J-beta primer mix together with a sample-barcoded 5' primer, a second PCR was run for about 6 to 12 cycles. In TCRdb, the 5' RACE reads were re-called with MiXCR into one record per CDR3 protein. The sample shows 700,000 or so distinct CDR3 sequences, 40% to 45% of them seen only once. Sequenced: blood. V usage is TRBV10-3 and J usage is TRBJ2-7; D unclear. This receptor was identified in a man older than 75 in good health. The CDR3 region is CATGISSYEQYF. As DNA, the CDR3 is TGTGCCACCGGCATTAGTTCCTACGAGCAGTACTTC.